This TCR beta chain was observed in a study of blood T cell repertoires in COVID-19. Study-wide context: Nucleic acid was either cDNA or gDNA, and it came from T cells, B-cell-depleted T cells, or PBMCs.

V was cut by 10 bases and J by 6 bases, with 20 bases left in between. The CDR3 loop spans 14 amino acids. The germline V gene has CDR1 SEHNR and CDR2 FQNEAQ (reference sequence). This clone was seen repeatedly, ten times or more. TCRdb's copy holds only in-frame clones and misses some; the assay was immunoSEQ multiplex PCR. The sample comprises about 100,000 clones, 80% of which are singletons, and around 10% rests with the top ten. Sequenced: peripheral blood. This clonotype was obtained from an older woman with acute or convalescent COVID-19. This chain joins TRBV7-9 and TRBJ2-3; D is undetermined. The CDR3 nucleotides read TGTGCCACCCCCGGTCCGCCCGAGAGGGATACGCAGTATTTT. This gives the protein CATPGPPERDTQYF. Full variable domain (outside the CDR3, taken from reference TRBV7-9 and TRBJ2-3): DTGVSQNPRHKITKRGQNVTFRCDPISEHNRLYWYRQTLGQGPEFLTYFQNEAQLEKSRLLSDRFSAERPKGSFSTLEIQRTEQGDSAMYLCATPGPPERDTQYFGPGTRLTVL.